Below are 22 T cell receptor beta chains sequenced from a single sample in a study of control samples from healthy donors and cancer patients (dated by TCRdb to the early 2020s). Library creation used the immunoSEQ multiplex PCR assay. The clones in this table, taken by TCRdb from immuneACCESS, are in-frame only. Not every clone is retained; where verified, under half of the shortfall comes from an unresolved V gene, and the cause of the rest is unknown. This sample has more than 95,000 clones in its table, and approximately 90% of those were observed once. In total, the top ten clones hold approximately 19% of the sample. The sequencing sample was made of PBMCs. These receptor sequences come from a man between 60 and 75 years old with lung cancer.

V and J are TRBV9 and TRBJ2-1; D is ambiguous. There are 13 residues in the CDR3. Germline-derived CDR1 and CDR2 are SGDLS and YYNGEE. V was clipped by 0 bases and J by 7 bases, with 8 bases between them. The DNA for the CDR3 is TGTGCCAGCAGCGTAGCTACTGGAAATGAGCAGTTCTTC. Translating it yields CASSVATGNEQFF.

The chain couples TRBV2 to TRBJ1-6, with D tentatively TRBD1 (5 bases). CDR3 size: 14 residues. V was pared by 4 bases and J by 6 bases, with 10 bases between. Germline V gene sequence: CDR1 SNHLY, CDR2 FYNNEI. The CDR3 here is CASSAGNPNSPLHF. The CDR3 bases are TGTGCCAGCAGTGCAGGGAATCCTAATTCACCCCTCCACTTT.

The chain joins TRBV16 to TRBJ2-3; D is ambiguous. V lost 8 bases to trimming and J lost 2 bases, with 23 bases between them. The length of the CDR3 is 17 residues. Germline V gives CDR1 KGHSY, CDR2 FQNENV. The CDR3 nucleotides are TGTGCCAGCGCTCCTACTTCCATAGCAGCATCCACAGATACGCAGTATTTT. Protein: CASAPTSIAASTDTQYF.

V is TRBV27 and J is TRBJ1-1, with 7 bases that match TRBD1. The trim removed 7 bases at V and 2 bases at J, leaving 10 bases unmatched. Germline-derived CDR1 and CDR2 are MNHEY and SMNVEV (reference sequence). The CDR3 loop spans 15 amino acids. Here the CDR3 DNA reads TGTGCCAGCAAACTGCGGGGACAGCCCAACACTGAAGCTTTCTTT. As protein: CASKLRGQPNTEAFF.

J is TRBJ2-1 and V is TRBV27, with 8 bases aligning to TRBD1. With 0 bases clipped from V and 4 bases from J, the junction kept 5 bases outside the gene matches. Germline V gives CDR1 MNHEY, CDR2 SMNVEV (reference sequence). The CDR3 runs 16 residues. CDR3 loop: CASSLSDRAIYNEQFF. In DNA, the CDR3 is TGTGCCAGCAGTTTATCGGACAGGGCCATATACAATGAGCAGTTCTTC.

The chain couples TRBV21-1 to TRBJ2-4; the table's D gene call, TRBD2, was not cross checked with the DNA. TRBV21-1 corresponds to a pseudogene. The CDR3 is 15 amino acids. CDR3 sequence: CASSPLKDPRGIQYF. In DNA form, the CDR3 reads TGTGCCAGCAGCCCTCTGAAGGACCCCCGGGGCATTCAGTACTTC.

The genes are TRBV9 and TRBJ1-4, with 7 positions matching TRBD1. V dropped 4 bases and J dropped 8; count of bases not matched to a gene: 11. The germline V gene encodes CDR1 SGDLS and CDR2 YYNGEE. The CDR3 has 15 residues. The CDR3 region is CASSLRDSEYEKLFF. DNA of the CDR3: TGTGCCAGCAGCTTAAGGGACAGCGAGTACGAAAAACTGTTTTTT.

The CDR3 region has the DNA TGTGCCAGCAGTCTAGGGGTTAGAGCTGAAGCTTTCTTT. Residues: CASSLGVRAEAFF. The chain couples TRBV12-3 or TRBV12-4 to TRBJ1-1; D is perhaps TRBD1 (5 bases). V lost 5 bases, J lost 6 bases, and 13 bases lay in between. The CDR3 covers 13 residues.

This rearrangement joins TRBV6-5 to TRBJ2-2, with D maybe TRBD2 (5 bases). Trimming pared 7 bases from V and 3 bases from J, leaving 15 bases between. CDR1 is MNHEY and CDR2 is SVGAGI in the germline V gene. This CDR3 comprises 15 residues. In DNA form, the CDR3 reads TGTGCCAGCAACCAGCGCGGGTTGGACACCGGGGAGCTGTTTTTT. Its translation: CASNQRGLDTGELFF.

CDR3 protein: CASSQLRDREDTQYF. CDR3 in DNA: TGCGCCAGCAGCCAACTCCGGGACAGGGAGGATACGCAGTATTTT. The chain joins TRBV4-1 to TRBJ2-3; 9 bases are shared with TRBD1. Germline-derived CDR1 and CDR2 are MGHRA and YSYEKL. The length of the CDR3 is 15 residues. Trimming took 2 bases from V and 6 from J; bases not matched to a gene: 6.

The chain uses TRBV23-1 and TRBJ1-5, with TRBD1 matching 8 bases. TRBV23-1 is placed among ORFs of uncertain function. After removal of 0 bases from V and 4 bases from J, the junction contained 5 bases not matched to a gene. This CDR3 contains 16 residues. The CDR3 loop is CASSQSGTGVNQPQHF. The CDR3 coding sequence is TGCGCCAGCAGTCAATCCGGGACAGGAGTTAATCAGCCCCAGCATTTT.

The chain combines TRBV5-4 with TRBJ2-1; 8 nucleotides agree with TRBD1. The CDR3 length is 15 residues. Trimming removed 0 bases from V and 3 bases from J; junction bases left unmatched: 2. Looked up from germline, CDR1 is SGHNT and CDR2 is YYREEE (reference sequence). Here the CDR3 DNA reads TGTGCCAGCAGCTTGGAACAGGGGGTCTACAATGAGCAGTTCTTC. Its protein is CASSLEQGVYNEQFF.

This rearrangement joins TRBV7-2 to TRBJ2-5; 7 bases align to TRBD2. Per germline, CDR1 SGHTA and CDR2 FQGNSA. The length of the CDR3 is 13 residues. The junction had 5 bases not matched to a gene; V was cut back by 9 bases and J by 1 base. In DNA, the CDR3 is TGTGCCAGTTCGGGGGGTACCCAAGAGACCCAGTACTTC. Translating it yields CASSGGTQETQYF.

CDR3 loop: CASSPRRDTATQYF. The CDR3 DNA follows: TGTGCCAGCAGCCCGAGAAGGGACACTGCGACCCAGTACTTC. This rearrangement joins TRBV7-3 to TRBJ2-5; a weak D match, TRBD1 (6 bases). CDR3 length: 14 amino acids. Trimming cost V 5 bases and J 7 bases, with 17 bases left between them. CDR1 is SGHTA and CDR2 is FQGTGA in the germline V gene.

The chain has TRBV5-8 and TRBJ1-1; D gene unclear. The V gene's germline CDR1 is SGHTS and CDR2 YDEGEE. The CDR3 runs 14 residues. V dropped 4 bases and J dropped 4 bases, with 14 bases sitting between them. CDR3 in amino acids: CASSLTPFITEAFF. CDR3 in DNA: TGTGCCAGCAGCCTGACACCATTTATCACTGAAGCTTTCTTT.

The V gene is TRBV27, the J gene TRBJ2-7, with 9 positions matching TRBD1. CDR1 is MNHEY, CDR2 SMNVEV, per germline (reference sequence). With 0 bases clipped from V and 1 base from J, the junction kept 16 bases outside the gene matches. This CDR3 has 20 amino acids. The CDR3 bases are TGTGCCAGCAGTTTATCGGTACAACGCTTTTCCGGGACAGGGTCCTACGAGCAGTACTTC. Its protein product is CASSLSVQRFSGTGSYEQYF.

This clone was seen a few times. The chain carries TRBV6-5 and TRBJ1-5, with D perhaps matching TRBD1 (5 bases). This CDR3 contains 15 residues. The ends were cut back, 6 bases at V and 0 bases at J, with 12 bases in the middle. The germline V gene has CDR1 MNHEY and CDR2 SVGAGI. The CDR3 DNA sequence: TGTGCCAGCAGAATCATGGACAATAGCAATCAGCCCCAGCATTTT. This codes for CASRIMDNSNQPQHF.

The V gene is TRBV5-1, the J gene TRBJ2-7; 10 nucleotides line up with TRBD1. Germline-derived CDR1 and CDR2 are SGHRS and YFSETQ. The CDR3 spans 18 residues. V lost 4 bases and J lost 5; bases outside the gene matches: 18. CDR3 region: CASSPLIGGGQGSNEQYF. The DNA for the CDR3 is TGCGCCAGCAGCCCACTGATAGGGGGGGGACAGGGGAGCAACGAGCAGTACTTC.

The gene calls are TRBV18 and TRBJ2-4; the D gene is possibly TRBD2 (5 bases). CDR1 and CDR2 (germline): KGHSH, LQKENI. CDR3 length: 13 amino acids. V lost 3 bases, J lost 3 bases, and 6 bases lay in between. The CDR3 DNA sequence: TGTGCCAGCTCACCCGGGAACAAAAACATTCAGTACTTC. Encoded protein: CASSPGNKNIQYF.

The J gene is TRBJ2-5, the V gene TRBV3-1 (or the pseudogene TRBV3-2), with a possible D match to TRBD1 (6 bases). Trimming cost V 5 bases and J 2 bases, with 12 bases left between them. Germline lookup yields CDR1 LGHDT and CDR2 YNNKEL (reference sequence). The CDR3 contains 14 residues. CDR3 residues: CASSARGSQETQYF. CDR3 bases: TGTGCCAGCAGCGCCAGGGGTAGTCAAGAGACCCAGTACTTC.

The chain recombines TRBV25-1 with TRBJ2-3; the match to TRBD2 covers 15 bases. Germline values: CDR1 MGHDK, CDR2 SYGVNS. This CDR3 region has 17 residues. V lost 4 bases, J lost 5 bases, and 7 bases stayed unmatched. CDR3 sequence (DNA): TGTGCCAGCAGTGGTGGACTAGCGGGGGGGGCCCTAGATACGCAGTATTTT. It codes for CASSGGLAGGALDTQYF. The variable domain in full, with the rest retrieved from reference TRBV25-1 and TRBJ2-3, is EADIYQTPRYLVIGTGKKITLECSQTMGHDKMYWYQQDPGMELHLIHYSYGVNSTEKGDLSSESTVSRIRTEHFPLTLESARPSHTSQYLCASSGGLAGGALDTQYFGPGTRLTVL.

This chain links TRBV4-1 with TRBJ1-5; no clear D gene. The CDR3 has 14 amino acids. V lost 7 bases, J lost 0 bases, and 10 bases lay in between. Looked up from germline, CDR1 is MGHRA and CDR2 is YSYEKL. DNA for the CDR3: TGCGCCAGCACGTCACAGATTAGCAATCAGCCCCAGCATTTT. Its translation is CASTSQISNQPQHF.